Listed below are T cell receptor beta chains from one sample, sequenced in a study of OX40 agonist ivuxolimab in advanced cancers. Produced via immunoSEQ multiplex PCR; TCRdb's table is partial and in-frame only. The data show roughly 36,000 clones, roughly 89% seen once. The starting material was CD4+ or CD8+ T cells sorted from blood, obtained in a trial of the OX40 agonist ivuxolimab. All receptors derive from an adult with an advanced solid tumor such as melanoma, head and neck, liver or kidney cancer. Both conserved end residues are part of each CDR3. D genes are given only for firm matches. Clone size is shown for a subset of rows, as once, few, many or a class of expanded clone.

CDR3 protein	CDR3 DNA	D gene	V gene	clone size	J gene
CASSYSMSGEVETQYF	TGTGCCAGCAGTTACTCGATGTCGGGGGAGGTGGAGACCCAGTACTTC	-	TRBV6-6	-	TRBJ2-5
CASSPWSTNEKLFF	TGTGCCAGCTCACCTTGGTCAACTAATGAAAAACTGTTTTTT	-	TRBV18	-	TRBJ1-4
CASSSTTDGIGVHEQYF	TGCGCCAGCAGTTCCACCACCGACGGAATCGGGGTACACGAGCAGTACTTC	-	TRBV5-1	-	TRBJ2-7
CASSPPVYLLRGEQFF	TGTGCCAGCTCACCACCTGTTTATCTTCTTAGGGGTGAGCAGTTCTTC	-	TRBV18	-	TRBJ2-1
CASSLAGTNTEAFF	TGCGCCAGCAGCTTGGCTGGGACTAACACTGAAGCTTTCTTT	-	TRBV5-1	-	TRBJ1-1
CAWRIAGQGYNEKLFF	TGTGCCTGGAGAATCGCAGGGCAGGGGTATAATGAAAAACTGTTTTTT	-	TRBV30	-	TRBJ1-4
CSVEVGTGESYNEQFF	TGCAGCGTTGAAGTCGGTACGGGAGAGTCCTACAATGAGCAGTTCTTC	-	TRBV29-1	-	TRBJ2-1
CASSPPNRGKYETQYF	TGTGCCAGCTCACCACCGAACAGGGGAAAGTATGAGACCCAGTACTTC	TRBD1	TRBV18	-	TRBJ2-5
CASIRDSSFYEQYF	TGTGCCAGCATTCGGGACAGTTCCTTCTACGAGCAGTACTTC	TRBD1	TRBV6-1	-	TRBJ2-7
CASSFRAGLAGDRDEQFF	TGTGCCAGCAGTTTTCGGGCGGGACTAGCGGGAGATCGTGATGAGCAGTTCTTC	TRBD2	TRBV27	-	TRBJ2-1
CATLSPGAYGYTF	TGTGCCACCCTCTCGCCGGGCGCCTATGGCTACACCTTC	-	TRBV6-5	-	TRBJ1-2
CATSRPGQGGSYEQYF	TGTGCCACCAGCAGACCGGGACAGGGGGGCTCCTACGAGCAGTACTTC	TRBD1	TRBV15	-	TRBJ2-7
CASSYGWGNEQYF	TGTGCCAGCAGTTACGGTTGGGGGAACGAGCAGTACTTC	-	TRBV2	-	TRBJ2-7
CASSTFETSGNTIYF	TGTGCCAGCAGCACTTTTGAGACCTCTGGAAACACCATATATTTT	-	TRBV7-2	-	TRBJ1-3
CASSQAEWETQYF	TGCGCCAGCAGCCAAGCGGAGTGGGAGACCCAGTACTTC	-	TRBV4-3	-	TRBJ2-5
CASSHRGVPYQETQYF	TGTGCCAGCAGCCACCGTGGGGTGCCGTACCAAGAGACCCAGTACTTC	-	TRBV7-3	-	TRBJ2-5
CASSRTPTGEKLFF	TGCGCCAGCTCCCGAACCCCGACTGGTGAAAAACTGTTTTTT	-	TRBV5-1	-	TRBJ1-4
CASSVTGHPKVETQYF	TGCGCCAGCAGTGTTACTGGACACCCGAAGGTAGAGACCCAGTACTTC	-	TRBV10-2	-	TRBJ2-5
CASSQEYRGRGETQYF	TGCGCCAGCAGCCAGGAATACAGGGGGCGAGGGGAGACCCAGTACTTC	TRBD1	TRBV4-3	-	TRBJ2-5
CASSLAVEDTEAFF	TGCGCCAGCAGCTTGGCGGTCGAGGACACTGAAGCCTTCTTT	-	TRBV5-1	-	TRBJ1-1
CASSIGENTEAFF	TGTGCCAGCTCAATAGGGGAGAACACTGAAGCTTTCTTT	-	TRBV18	-	TRBJ1-1
CASSLGSLTSGRVYEQYF	TGCGCCAGCAGCTTGGGCTCCCTGACTAGCGGGAGGGTTTACGAGCAGTACTTC	TRBD2	TRBV5-1	-	TRBJ2-7
CAWTRRGSGQPQHF	TGTGCCTGGACAAGGCGGGGATCGGGTCAGCCCCAGCATTTT	-	TRBV30	-	TRBJ1-5
CAISVTGTEAFF	TGTGCCATCAGTGTAACGGGGACTGAAGCTTTCTTT	-	TRBV10-3	-	TRBJ1-1
CASSLDRYQETQYF	TGTGCCAGCAGCCTGGACAGATACCAAGAGACCCAGTACTTC	-	TRBV5-4	once	TRBJ2-5
CASSLSPGQTWEQYF	TGTGCCAGCAGCTTATCGCCGGGACAGACCTGGGAGCAGTACTTC	TRBD1	TRBV7-2	-	TRBJ2-7
CASSNTGPVTYNSPLHF	TGTGCCAGTAGTAATACAGGCCCAGTGACCTATAATTCACCCCTCCACTTT	-	TRBV19	-	TRBJ1-6
CASSPRASGRLHEQFF	TGTGCCAGCAGCCCCCGGGCTAGCGGGAGGTTACATGAGCAGTTCTTC	TRBD2	TRBV5-6	once	TRBJ2-1
CASSPNTGYYGYTF	TGTGCCAGCAGCCCCAATACAGGGTACTATGGCTACACCTTC	-	TRBV7-9	-	TRBJ1-2
CASSAGGSYNSPLHF	TGTGCCAGTAGCGCAGGCGGCTCCTATAATTCACCCCTCCACTTT	-	TRBV19	-	TRBJ1-6
CSVEASPYEQYF	TGCAGCGTTGAGGCTAGTCCCTACGAGCAGTACTTC	-	TRBV29-1	-	TRBJ2-7
CASSPSQGRTEAFF	TGTGCCAGCTCACCAAGTCAAGGAAGGACTGAAGCTTTCTTT	-	TRBV18	-	TRBJ1-1
CATSRGHQETQYF	TGTGCCACCAGCAGAGGTCACCAAGAGACCCAGTACTTC	-	TRBV15	once	TRBJ2-5
CASSVGLAGGRFYEQYF	TGTGCCAGCAGCGTAGGTCTAGCGGGAGGGAGGTTCTACGAGCAGTACTTC	TRBD2	TRBV9	-	TRBJ2-7
CASSLGHSGGTEAFF	TGCGCCAGCAGCTTGGGTCACAGCGGAGGCACTGAAGCTTTCTTT	-	TRBV5-1	-	TRBJ1-1
CASSEERGWNEQFF	TGTGCCAGCAGTGAAGAGCGGGGGTGGAATGAGCAGTTCTTC	TRBD2	TRBV6-1	-	TRBJ2-1
CASRDRGNTGELFF	TGTGCCAGTAGGGACAGGGGAAACACCGGGGAGCTGTTTTTT	TRBD1	TRBV19	-	TRBJ2-2
CASSNGLAGVGGNEQFF	TGTGCCAGCAGTAACGGCCTAGCGGGAGTGGGCGGGAATGAGCAGTTCTTC	TRBD2	TRBV27	-	TRBJ2-1
CASSLQGAVETQYF	TGTGCCAGCAGCTTACAGGGGGCCGTGGAGACCCAGTACTTC	TRBD1	TRBV7-2	-	TRBJ2-5
CASRPTYEQYF	TGTGCCAGCAGGCCAACATACGAGCAGTACTTC	-	TRBV14	-	TRBJ2-7
CASSGSRLGANYEQYF	TGTGCCAGTAGTGGTTCGCGGTTGGGGGCCAACTACGAGCAGTACTTC	-	TRBV19	-	TRBJ2-7
CAWSRLAGLEQYF	TGTGCCTGGAGTAGACTAGCGGGACTCGAGCAGTACTTC	TRBD2	TRBV30	-	TRBJ2-7
CASSIQGQARNYGYTF	TGTGCCAGTAGTATCCAAGGACAGGCCCGAAACTATGGCTACACCTTC	TRBD1	TRBV19	-	TRBJ1-2
CASSLLAETYEQYF	TGTGCCAGCAGCTTACTAGCGGAAACCTACGAGCAGTACTTC	TRBD2	TRBV7-9	-	TRBJ2-7
CASSLVGGPDTQYF	TGCGCCAGCAGCTTGGTTGGGGGGCCAGATACGCAGTATTTT	-	TRBV5-1	-	TRBJ2-3
CASSSGTTRLNVLTF	TGTGCCAGCAGTTCCGGGACAACAAGATTGAACGTCCTGACTTTC	-	TRBV27	-	TRBJ2-6
CAWRSLTNSPLHF	TGTGCCTGGAGAAGTCTTACGAATTCACCCCTCCACTTT	-	TRBV30	-	TRBJ1-6
CASSLQGADTEAFF	TGTGCCAGCAGTTTACAGGGAGCGGACACTGAAGCTTTCTTT	-	TRBV28	-	TRBJ1-1
CASSPDPAGHEQYF	TGTGCCAGCAGCCCCGACCCGGCGGGGCACGAGCAGTACTTC	-	TRBV11-3	-	TRBJ2-7
CASSEGIAGGYGYTF	TGTGCCAGCAGTGAAGGGATTGCAGGGGGTTATGGCTACACCTTC	TRBD1	TRBV6-1	-	TRBJ1-2
CAWSDTGTSGYEQYF	TGTGCCTGGAGCGACACCGGGACTAGCGGCTACGAGCAGTACTTC	TRBD2	TRBV30	-	TRBJ2-7
CASSFRGVATGELFF	TGTGCCAGCAGCTTTCGGGGGGTCGCCACCGGGGAGCTGTTTTTT	TRBD2	TRBV27	-	TRBJ2-2